A selection of T cell receptor beta chains follows, all from one sample in a study of tumor-infiltrating lymphocytes in localized non-small cell lung cancer. Here immunoSEQ multiplex PCR was the method, and the copy in TCRdb shows in-frame clones only, minus some. The sample lists about 15,000 clones, 55% to 70% occurring once. Specimen: lung tumor tissue. The source is a human donor with non-small cell lung cancer. Both conserved end residues are part of each CDR3. The order of the fields is V gene, clone size, CDR3 length, D gene, J gene, CDR3 protein. A D gene is named only where the DNA matches it firmly. Rows give clone size only sometimes, using once, few, many, or a class for an expanded clone.

V gene: TRBV27; clone size: .; CDR3 length: 20; D gene: .; J gene: TRBJ1-5; CDR3 protein: CASSLRVPGLRGIGNQPQHF
V gene: TRBV30; clone size: .; CDR3 length: 14; D gene: .; J gene: TRBJ1-3; CDR3 protein: CAWGIKSSGNTIYF
V gene: TRBV30; clone size: .; CDR3 length: 15; D gene: .; J gene: TRBJ1-6; CDR3 protein: CAWSVGGSYNSPLHF
V gene: TRBV5-4; clone size: .; CDR3 length: 14; D gene: TRBD1; J gene: TRBJ1-1; CDR3 protein: CASSPTGENTEAFF
V gene: TRBV6-1; clone size: once; CDR3 length: 15; D gene: .; J gene: TRBJ2-7; CDR3 protein: CASSEGVGASDEQYF
V gene: TRBV19; clone size: once; CDR3 length: 13; D gene: .; J gene: TRBJ2-3; CDR3 protein: CASPSPSGDTQYF
V gene: TRBV19; clone size: .; CDR3 length: 11; D gene: .; J gene: TRBJ2-2; CDR3 protein: CASGGSGELFF
V gene: TRBV7-8; clone size: .; CDR3 length: 11; D gene: .; J gene: TRBJ2-5; CDR3 protein: CASSLLETQYF
V gene: TRBV29-1; clone size: .; CDR3 length: 12; D gene: TRBD1; J gene: TRBJ1-1; CDR3 protein: CSGGQLNTEAFF
V gene: TRBV28; clone size: .; CDR3 length: 15; D gene: .; J gene: TRBJ1-5; CDR3 protein: CASRTPGDSNQPQHF
V gene: TRBV11-3; clone size: .; CDR3 length: 15; D gene: TRBD1; J gene: TRBJ2-2; CDR3 protein: CASSRDREVTGELFF
V gene: TRBV5-1; clone size: .; CDR3 length: 15; D gene: .; J gene: TRBJ2-3; CDR3 protein: CASSLALTPTDTQYF
V gene: TRBV7-2; clone size: .; CDR3 length: 16; D gene: .; J gene: TRBJ2-7; CDR3 protein: CASSLGLGQTSYEQYF
V gene: TRBV29-1; clone size: .; CDR3 length: 11; D gene: .; J gene: TRBJ2-7; CDR3 protein: CSVARDHEQYF
V gene: TRBV19; clone size: few; CDR3 length: 16; D gene: .; J gene: TRBJ1-1; CDR3 protein: CASSNPSPLGQVEAFF
V gene: TRBV2; clone size: .; CDR3 length: 12; D gene: .; J gene: .; CDR3 protein: CASSEQYYEQYF
V gene: TRBV11-3; clone size: .; CDR3 length: 15; D gene: .; J gene: TRBJ1-1; CDR3 protein: CASSLDAVRNTEAFF